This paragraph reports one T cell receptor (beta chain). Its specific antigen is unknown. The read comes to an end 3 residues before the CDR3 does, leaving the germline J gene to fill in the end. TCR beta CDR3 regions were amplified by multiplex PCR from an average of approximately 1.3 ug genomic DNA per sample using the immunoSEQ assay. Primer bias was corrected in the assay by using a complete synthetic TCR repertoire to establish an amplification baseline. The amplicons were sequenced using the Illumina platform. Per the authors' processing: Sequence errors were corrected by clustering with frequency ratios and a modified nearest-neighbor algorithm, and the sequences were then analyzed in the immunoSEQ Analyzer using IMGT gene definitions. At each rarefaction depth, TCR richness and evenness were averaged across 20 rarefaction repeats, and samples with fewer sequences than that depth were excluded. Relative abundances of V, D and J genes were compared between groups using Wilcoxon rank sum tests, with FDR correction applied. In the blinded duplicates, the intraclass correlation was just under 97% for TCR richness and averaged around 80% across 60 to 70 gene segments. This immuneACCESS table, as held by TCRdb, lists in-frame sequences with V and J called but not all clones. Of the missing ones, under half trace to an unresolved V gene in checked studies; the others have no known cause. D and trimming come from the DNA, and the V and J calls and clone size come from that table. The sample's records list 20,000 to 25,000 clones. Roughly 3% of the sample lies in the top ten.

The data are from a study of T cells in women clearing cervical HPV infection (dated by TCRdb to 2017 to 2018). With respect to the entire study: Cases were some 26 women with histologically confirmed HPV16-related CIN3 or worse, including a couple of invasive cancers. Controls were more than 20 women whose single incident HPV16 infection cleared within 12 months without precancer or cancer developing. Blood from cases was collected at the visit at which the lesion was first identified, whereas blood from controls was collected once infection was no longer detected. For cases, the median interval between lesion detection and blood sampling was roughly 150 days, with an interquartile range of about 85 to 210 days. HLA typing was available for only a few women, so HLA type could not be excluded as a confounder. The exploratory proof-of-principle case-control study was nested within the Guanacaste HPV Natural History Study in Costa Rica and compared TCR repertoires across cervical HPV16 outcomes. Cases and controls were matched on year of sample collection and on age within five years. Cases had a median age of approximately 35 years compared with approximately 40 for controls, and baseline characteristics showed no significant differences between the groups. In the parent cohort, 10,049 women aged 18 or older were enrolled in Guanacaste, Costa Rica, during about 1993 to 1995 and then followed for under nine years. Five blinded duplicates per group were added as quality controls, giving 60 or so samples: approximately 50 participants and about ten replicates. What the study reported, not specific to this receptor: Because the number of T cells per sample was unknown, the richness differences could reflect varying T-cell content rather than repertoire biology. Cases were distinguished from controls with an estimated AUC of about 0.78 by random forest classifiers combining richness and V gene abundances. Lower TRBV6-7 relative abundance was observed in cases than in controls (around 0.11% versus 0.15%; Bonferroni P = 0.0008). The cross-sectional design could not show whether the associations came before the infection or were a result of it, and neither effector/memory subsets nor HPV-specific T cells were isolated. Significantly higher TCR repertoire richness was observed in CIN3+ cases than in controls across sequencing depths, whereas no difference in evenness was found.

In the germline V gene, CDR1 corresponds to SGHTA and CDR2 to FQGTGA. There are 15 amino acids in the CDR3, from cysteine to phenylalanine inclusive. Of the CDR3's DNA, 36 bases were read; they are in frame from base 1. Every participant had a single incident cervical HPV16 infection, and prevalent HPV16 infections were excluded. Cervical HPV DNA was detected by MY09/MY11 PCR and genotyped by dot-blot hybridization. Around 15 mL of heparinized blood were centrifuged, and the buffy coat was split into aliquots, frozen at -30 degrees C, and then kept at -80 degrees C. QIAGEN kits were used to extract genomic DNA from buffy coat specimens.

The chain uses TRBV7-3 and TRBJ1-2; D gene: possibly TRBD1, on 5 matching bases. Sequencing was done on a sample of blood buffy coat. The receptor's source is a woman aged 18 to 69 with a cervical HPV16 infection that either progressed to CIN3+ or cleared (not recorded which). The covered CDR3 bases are TGTGCCAGCAGCCCCTACCATGCGGGGGAATACGAC. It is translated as CASSPYHAGEYD. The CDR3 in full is CASSPYHAGEYDYTF.